This is a list of T cell receptor beta chains from one sample in a study of OX40 agonist ivuxolimab in advanced cancers. The assay was immunoSEQ multiplex PCR, and TCRdb's table has in-frame clones only and misses some. The sample has about 95,000 clones, 85% to 90% seen once. Specimen: CD4+ or CD8+ T cells sorted from blood, collected in a trial of the OX40 agonist ivuxolimab. The receptors were sampled from an adult with an advanced solid tumor such as melanoma, head and neck, liver or kidney cancer. Each CDR3 is given without its conserved first and last residue. Size tells how often a clone was seen (once, few, many) or the class of an expanded clone, and some rows leave it out.

size: -; V: TRBV21-1; J: TRBJ1-5; CDR3: ASSKVERISNQPQH
size: -; V: TRBV9; J: TRBJ1-1; CDR3: ASSVVVNTEAF
size: -; V: TRBV6-6; J: TRBJ2-3; CDR3: ASSYGPSGRGDTQY
size: -; V: TRBV7-2; J: TRBJ1-5; CDR3: ASSSGQGSNQPQH
size: -; V: TRBV5-4; J: TRBJ2-3; CDR3: ASKGSSSTDTQY
size: -; V: TRBV10-3; J: TRBJ1-1; CDR3: AISEMMNEAF
size: few; V: TRBV27; J: TRBJ2-7; CDR3: ASSRPTRWGYEQY
size: -; V: TRBV7-9; J: TRBJ1-1; CDR3: ASSQQMNTEAF
size: -; V: TRBV14; J: TRBJ1-2; CDR3: ASSQGQPGQGRYYGYT
size: -; V: TRBV9; J: TRBJ2-1; CDR3: ASSVVSGQNNEQF
size: -; V: TRBV7-9; J: TRBJ2-1; CDR3: ASSLEGGAGYNEQF
size: -; V: TRBV4-2; J: TRBJ2-7; CDR3: ASSLTTAGTIYEQY
size: -; V: TRBV28; J: TRBJ1-4; CDR3: ASSRPGQGVLGEKLF
size: -; V: TRBV5-1; J: TRBJ2-7; CDR3: ASSFQSGTSYEQY
size: -; V: TRBV28; J: TRBJ1-4; CDR3: ASSFVDEEGEEKLF